This T cell receptor (beta chain) stems from a study of blood T cells in healthy people across ages. Every donor gave roughly 9.6 milliliters of peripheral blood. V was clipped by 3 bases and J by 1 base, with 12 bases between them. The V gene's germline CDR1 is SGHRS and CDR2 YFSETQ. This CDR3 contains 15 residues. Whole-study results and caveats: The CMV status of each donor remained undetermined, and this could have confounded shifts in expanded clonotypes.

It was with a sample-barcoded 5' primer and a J-beta primer mix that a second PCR of roughly 7 to 12 cycles was run. TCRdb recomputed calls from the 5' RACE reads with MiXCR, one row per CDR3 protein. The table records under 700,000 distinct CDR3 sequences, approximately 25% of them present only once. On this clonotype: Its antigen remains unknown.

The data also belong to a second study, concerning T cells of mothers and their children. That paper adds: Mothers gave over 8.5 million TCR beta CDR3 reads each, and children about 3 million each.

The clonotype was recovered from a boy between 5 and 17 years old in good health. The chain has TRBV5-1 and TRBJ2-3, with D possibly matching TRBD1 (6 bases). The sequenced material came from blood. The CDR3 reads CASSYEGDGTDTQYF. The CDR3, as DNA: TGCGCCAGCAGCTATGAGGGGGACGGCACAGATACGCAGTATTTT.